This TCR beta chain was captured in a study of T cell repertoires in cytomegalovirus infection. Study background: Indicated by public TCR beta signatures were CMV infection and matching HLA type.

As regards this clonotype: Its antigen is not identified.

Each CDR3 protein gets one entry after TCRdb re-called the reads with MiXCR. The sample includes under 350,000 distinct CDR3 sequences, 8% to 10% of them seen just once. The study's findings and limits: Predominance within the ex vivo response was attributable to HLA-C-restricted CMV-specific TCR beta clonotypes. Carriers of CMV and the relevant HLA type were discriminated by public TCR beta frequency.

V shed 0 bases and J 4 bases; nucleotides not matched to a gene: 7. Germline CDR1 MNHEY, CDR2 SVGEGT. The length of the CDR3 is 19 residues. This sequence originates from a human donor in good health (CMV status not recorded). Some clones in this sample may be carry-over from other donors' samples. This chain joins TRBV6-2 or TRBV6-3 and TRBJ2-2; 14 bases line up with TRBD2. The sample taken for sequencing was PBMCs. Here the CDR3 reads CASSYSRGTSGGGTGELFF. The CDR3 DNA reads TGTGCCAGCAGTTACTCGAGGGGGACTAGCGGGGGCGGCACCGGGGAGCTGTTTTTT.